The 32 T cell receptor beta chains listed next were all sequenced from one sample in a study of blood T cell repertoires in COVID-19. Measured with immunoSEQ multiplex PCR; TCRdb has only the in-frame clones, and not every one. The data show tens of thousands of clones, approximately 90% seen once. The sequencing sample was made of peripheral blood. These receptors all stem from a woman aged 55-75 years with active COVID-19.

The chain combines TRBV28 with TRBJ2-7; no clear D gene. CDR3 length: 13 residues. The V end was cut by 1 base, the J end by 7 bases, with 11 bases between. Per germline, CDR1 MDHEN and CDR2 SYDVKM. The CDR3 DNA reads TGTGCCAGCAGTTTATTTTCCCCAATGGAGCAGTACTTC. Protein sequence: CASSLFSPMEQYF.

V usage is TRBV6-4 and J usage is TRBJ2-3; D possibly corresponds to TRBD2 (5 bases). The CDR3 spans 13 residues. Per germline, CDR1 MRHNA and CDR2 SNTAGT. V gave up 4 bases and J gave up 1 base, with 6 bases separating them. The CDR3 sequence is CASSAGGTDTQYF. The CDR3 DNA sequence: TGTGCCAGCAGTGCCGGGGGCACAGATACGCAGTATTTT.

This sequence joins TRBV5-1 and TRBJ1-2; 9 bases fit TRBD1. V shed 4 bases and J 5 bases; nucleotides not matched to a gene: 6. This CDR3 is built from 14 residues. Looked up from germline, CDR1 is SGHRS and CDR2 is YFSETQ. The CDR3 sequence is CASSTGQGMYGYTF. CDR3 coding DNA: TGCGCCAGCAGCACGGGACAGGGCATGTATGGCTACACCTTC.

The chain combines TRBV5-6 with TRBJ1-3; D gene uncertain. The CDR3 is 13 amino acids. Trimming took off 9 bases at V and 1 base at J, with 11 bases between the two ends. CDR1 SGHDT and CDR2 YYEEEE come from the germline V gene. The CDR3 protein is CATRPLSGNTIYF. CDR3 nucleotide sequence: TGTGCCACCAGGCCCCTATCTGGAAACACCATATATTTT.

This chain links TRBV5-5 with TRBJ1-1, with TRBD1 as a possible D gene (5 bases). Trimming took off 2 bases at V and 5 bases at J, with 16 bases between the two ends. Germline V gene sequence: CDR1 SGHKS, CDR2 YYEKEE (reference sequence). This CDR3 is 15 amino acids long. The CDR3 region is CASSFRVGSGTEAFF. CDR3 nucleotides: TGTGCCAGCAGCTTCAGGGTCGGTTCCGGAACTGAAGCTTTCTTT.

The chain employs TRBV6-5 and TRBJ2-7; D perhaps matches TRBD2 (5 bases). The CDR3 length is 12 residues. CDR1 and CDR2 from the germline V gene are MNHEY and SVGAGI. V was pared by 5 bases and J by 3 bases, with 8 bases between. CDR3 loop: CASSLADYEQYF. The CDR3 coding sequence is TGTGCCAGCAGTCTAGCAGACTACGAGCAGTACTTC.

This chain joins TRBV6-6 and TRBJ2-2; D is undetermined. The CDR3 is made up of 16 amino acids. V lost 5 bases and J 1 base, leaving 14 bases between the germline ends. Germline CDR1 and CDR2: MNHNY and SVGAGI (reference sequence). The CDR3 sequence is CASSRYRSLNTGELFF. CDR3 sequence (DNA): TGTGCCAGCAGTCGTTACCGGAGCTTGAACACCGGGGAGCTGTTTTTT.

The genes are TRBV3-1 (or the pseudogene TRBV3-2) and TRBJ2-3, with a possible D match to TRBD2 (7 bases). The germline CDR1 and CDR2 sequences are LGHDT and YNNKEL (reference sequence). This CDR3 is 16 amino acids long. Trimming shortened V by 4 bases and J by 2 bases, and 16 bases separated the two germline ends. The CDR3 region is CASSRVGGGPTDTQYF. The CDR3 bases are TGTGCCAGCAGCCGCGTAGGGGGGGGACCCACAGATACGCAGTATTTT.

This clone appeared a single time. V is TRBV7-6 and J is TRBJ2-2; 10 nucleotides agree with TRBD1. The CDR3 is 17 residues long. The ends lost 1 base at V and 1 base at J; junction bases unmatched: 3. Germline V gene lookup returns CDR1 SGHVS and CDR2 FNYEAQ. The CDR3: CASSLGGDRGNTGELFF. The DNA for the CDR3 is TGTGCCAGCAGCTTAGGTGGGGACAGGGGGAACACCGGGGAGCTGTTTTTT.

This chain joins TRBV5-1 and TRBJ1-2; 8 bases align to TRBD1. Trimming took 6 bases from V and 4 from J; bases not matched to a gene: 8. The CDR3 has 14 amino acids. Germline V gene data show CDR1 as SGHRS and CDR2 as YFSETQ. The CDR3 sequence: CASTRTGNTYGYTF. The DNA for the CDR3 is TGCGCCAGCACCCGGACAGGGAATACCTATGGCTACACCTTC. Combining the CDR3 with reference TRBV5-1 and TRBJ1-2 gives the whole variable domain KAGVTQTPRYLIKTRGQQVTLSCSPISGHRSVSWYQQTPGQGLQFLFEYFSETQRNKGNFPGRFSGRQFSNSRSEMNVSTLELGDSALYLCASTRTGNTYGYTFGSGTRLTVV.

V gene TRBV9 combines with J gene TRBJ2-5; TRBD2 matches 9 bases. This CDR3 region has 16 residues. V lost 0 bases and J lost 1; bases outside the gene matches: 4. In germline, CDR1 is SGDLS, CDR2 YYNGEE. CDR3 in DNA: TGTGCCAGCAGCGTAGGCCCACTAGCGGGCCAAGAGACCCAGTACTTC. Protein product: CASSVGPLAGQETQYF.

The V call is TRBV9, the J call TRBJ1-5; perhaps TRBD1 as D (5 bases). Germline CDR1 is SGDLS and CDR2 is YYNGEE. V was cut by 5 bases and J by 0 bases, with 6 bases left in between. The CDR3 spans 13 residues. For the CDR3, the DNA is TGTGCCAGCAGTCAGGGTAGCAATCAGCCCCAGCATTTT. This codes for CASSQGSNQPQHF.

V and J are TRBV5-1 and TRBJ2-2; TRBD1 matches at 10 bases. The CDR3 covers 17 residues. Germline CDR1 is SGHRS and CDR2 is YFSETQ. V lost 7 bases to trimming and J lost 8 bases; unmatched junction nucleotides: 17. CDR3 in DNA: TGCGCCAGCGCCCTGACCCTCGTGAGGACAGGGGGTGGGGAGCTGTTTTTT. This gives the protein CASALTLVRTGGGELFF.

V gene TRBV12-3 or TRBV12-4 combines with J gene TRBJ1-2, with D uncertain. Trimming cost V 3 bases and J 3 bases, with 8 bases left between them. The CDR3 has 13 residues. In DNA form, the CDR3 reads TGTGCCAGCAGTTTGGGCAGAGACTATGGCTACACCTTC. Translation: CASSLGRDYGYTF.

The chain links TRBV3-1 (or the pseudogene TRBV3-2) to TRBJ2-3; TRBD2 matches 8 bases. CDR1 is LGHDT, CDR2 YNNKEL, per germline (reference sequence). With 2 bases clipped from V and 0 bases from J, the junction kept 7 bases outside the gene matches. The CDR3 runs 17 residues. This CDR3 is CASSQWFQRGSTDTQYF. The CDR3 coding sequence is TGTGCCAGCAGCCAATGGTTCCAGCGGGGGAGCACAGATACGCAGTATTTT.

The genes are TRBV6-5 and TRBJ1-3; possibly TRBD1 for D (6 bases). There are 15 residues in the CDR3. Germline-derived CDR1 and CDR2 are MNHEY and SVGAGI. Trimming removed 10 bases from V and 4 bases from J, with 20 bases in between. In DNA form, the CDR3 reads TGTGCCACCATGGGGGCCGAGGGTACAGGAAACACCATATATTTT. Translation: CATMGAEGTGNTIYF.

The V gene is TRBV5-1, the J gene TRBJ2-5; 7 nucleotides line up with TRBD2. Looked up from germline, CDR1 is SGHRS and CDR2 is YFSETQ. The CDR3 is 15 amino acids. Trimming removed 4 bases from V and 5 bases from J; junction bases left unmatched: 11. In DNA, the CDR3 is TGCGCCAGCAGCCCGGCGGGCGGGAGCAGGGAGACCCAGTACTTC. Its protein is CASSPAGGSRETQYF.

The chain uses TRBV5-4 and TRBJ2-3; a possible D gene is TRBD2 (7 bases). Germline CDR1 is SGHNT and CDR2 is YYREEE (reference sequence). Trimming removed 0 bases at V and 3 bases at J, with 14 bases between. There are 16 residues in the CDR3. The CDR3 protein is CASSLAGGPSTDTQYF. The CDR3 DNA is TGTGCCAGCAGCTTGGCCGGGGGGCCCTCTACAGATACGCAGTATTTT.

The gene calls are TRBV7-9 and TRBJ2-7; TRBD1 matches 8 bases. Germline CDR1 SEHNR, CDR2 FQNEAQ (reference sequence). The CDR3 has 15 residues. V lost 5 bases to trimming and J lost 0 bases; unmatched junction nucleotides: 6. The CDR3 DNA reads TGTGCCAGCAGCGGGACAGGTACGAGCTCCTACGAGCAGTACTTC. Translating gives CASSGTGTSSYEQYF.

The table lists this clone with a count of one. The rearrangement links TRBV6-5 to TRBJ2-2, with TRBD1 as a possible D gene (5 bases). V gave up 4 bases and J gave up 2 bases, with 14 bases separating them. This CDR3 has 16 residues. In germline, CDR1 is MNHEY, CDR2 SVGAGI. The CDR3 bases are TGTGCCAGCAGTTCCACAGGTTCCTTTAACACCGGGGAGCTGTTTTTT. Translation: CASSSTGSFNTGELFF.

The genes are TRBV19 and TRBJ2-6, with 9 bases matching TRBD1. CDR3 length equals 17 residues. Trimming cost V 3 bases and J 0 bases; bases outside gene matches: 3. Per germline, CDR1 LNHDA and CDR2 SQIVND (reference sequence). CDR3 residues: CASSINRGHSGANVLTF. The CDR3 region has the DNA TGTGCCAGTAGTATTAACAGGGGGCACTCTGGGGCCAACGTCCTGACTTTC.

The chain has TRBV2 and TRBJ1-4; no firm D call. V was cut by 7 bases and J by 5 bases, with 5 bases left in between. Germline CDR1 reads SNHLY; CDR2 reads FYNNEI. CDR3 length: 11 residues. Written as DNA, the CDR3 is TGTGCCAGCACGGGGAATGAAAAACTGTTTTTT. Translated, it gives CASTGNEKLFF. Based on the CDR3 plus reference TRBV2 and TRBJ1-4, the full variable domain is EPEVTQTPSHQVTQMGQEVILRCVPISNHLYFYWYRQILGQKVEFLVSFYNNEISEKSEIFDDQFSVERPDGSNFTLKIRSTKLEDSAMYFCASTGNEKLFFGSGTQLSVL.

V and J are TRBV10-3 and TRBJ2-3; D might be TRBD1 (7 bases). The CDR3 runs to 14 residues. V lost 4 bases, J lost 4 bases, and 12 bases lay in between. Germline CDR1 and CDR2: ENHRY and SYGVKD. CDR3: CAISAGGRADTQYF. The CDR3 coding sequence is TGTGCCATCAGTGCAGGGGGGCGCGCAGATACGCAGTATTTT.

The chain carries TRBV19 and TRBJ2-2; 7 nucleotides align to TRBD2. CDR1 is LNHDA and CDR2 is SQIVND in the germline V gene (reference sequence). The CDR3 runs to 18 residues. V lost 1 base, J lost 1 base, and 9 bases stayed unmatched. In DNA form, the CDR3 reads TGTGCCAGTAGTATAGGTCGAGGGTTAGCGGGGAACACCGGGGAGCTGTTTTTT. It translates to CASSIGRGLAGNTGELFF.

The chain carries TRBV7-3 and TRBJ1-2; 7 nucleotides match TRBD1. CDR3 size: 12 residues. V trimming: 5 bases; J trimming: 8 bases; junction bases outside the gene matches: 5. Per the germline V gene, CDR1 is SGHTA and CDR2 is FQGTGA. This CDR3 reads CASSPGGGGYTF. DNA for the CDR3: TGTGCCAGCAGCCCCGGAGGGGGCGGCTACACCTTC.

This chain connects TRBV19 to TRBJ1-6, with 8 bases identical to TRBD1. CDR3 length equals 16 residues. CDR1 LNHDA and CDR2 SQIVND come from the germline V gene (reference sequence). V dropped 8 bases and J dropped 2; count of bases not matched to a gene: 8. The CDR3 loop is CASDRGTGAYNSPLHF. For the CDR3, the DNA is TGTGCCAGTGACCGCGGGACAGGTGCCTATAATTCACCCCTCCACTTT. The full variable domain, with the rest looked up from reference TRBV19 and TRBJ1-6, is DGGITQSPKYLFRKEGQNVTLSCEQNLNHDAMYWYRQDPGQGLRLIYYSQIVNDFQKGDIAEGYSVSREKKESFPLTVTSAQKNPTAFYLCASDRGTGAYNSPLHFGNGTRLTVT.

The CDR3 DNA sequence: TGTGCCAGCAGTCCTATAGGGACTAGCGGGGGCCCCGCGAACACCGGGGAGCTGTTTTTT. Translated: CASSPIGTSGGPANTGELFF. The rearrangement joins TRBV27 to TRBJ2-2; the match to TRBD2 covers 14 bases. The V segment lost 5 bases and the J segment 0 bases; nucleotides outside the gene matches: 11. The germline V gene encodes CDR1 MNHEY and CDR2 SMNVEV (reference sequence). The CDR3 is 20 residues long.

The chain is built from TRBV19 and TRBJ1-2; the match to TRBD1 covers 8 bases. From germline, CDR1 is LNHDA and CDR2 SQIVND (reference sequence). The CDR3 covers 15 residues. The ends lost 3 bases at V and 4 bases at J; junction bases unmatched: 7. CDR3 sequence: CASSIQGQGIYGYTF. CDR3 DNA: TGTGCCAGTAGTATTCAAGGACAGGGAATCTATGGCTACACCTTC.

The table lists this clone with a few counts. The gene calls are TRBV5-1 and TRBJ1-6; 7 nucleotides line up with TRBD1. V was clipped by 0 bases and J by 7 bases; unmatched bases: 4. Germline loops: CDR1 SGHRS, CDR2 YFSETQ. This CDR3 contains 15 residues. CDR3 in DNA: TGCGCCAGCAGCTTGGTGGGGACAGTAAATTCACCCCTCCACTTT. Translating gives CASSLVGTVNSPLHF. The complete variable domain, with remaining parts taken from reference TRBV5-1 and TRBJ1-6, reads KAGVTQTPRYLIKTRGQQVTLSCSPISGHRSVSWYQQTPGQGLQFLFEYFSETQRNKGNFPGRFSGRQFSNSRSEMNVSTLELGDSALYLCASSLVGTVNSPLHFGNGTRLTVT.

The rearrangement links TRBV6-2 or TRBV6-3 to TRBJ2-2, with a possible D match to TRBD1 (5 bases). The V end was cut by 4 bases, the J end by 6 bases, with 6 bases between. Germline CDR1 and CDR2: MNHEY and SVGEGT. The CDR3 length is 12 residues. The CDR3 DNA is TGTGCCAGCAGTTTCAGGGCCGGGGAGCTGTTTTTT. Translation: CASSFRAGELFF.

The chain combines TRBV5-1 with TRBJ1-2, with 7 bases fitting TRBD1. CDR3 size: 15 residues. The germline V gene encodes CDR1 SGHRS and CDR2 YFSETQ. Unmatched junction bases numbered 6, after V lost 0 bases and J lost 4 bases. This CDR3 is CASSLGQGSFYGYTF. CDR3 nucleotide sequence: TGCGCCAGCAGCTTGGGACAGGGCTCTTTCTATGGCTACACCTTC.

The chain is built from TRBV30 and TRBJ2-7; D gene ambiguous. Germline CDR1 and CDR2: GTSNPN and SVGIG (reference sequence). This CDR3 has 14 residues. V shed 1 base and J shed 2 bases, with 12 bases lying between them. The CDR3 loop is CAWSATAITYEQYF. In nucleotides, the CDR3 is TGTGCCTGGAGTGCCACCGCTATCACCTACGAGCAGTACTTC.